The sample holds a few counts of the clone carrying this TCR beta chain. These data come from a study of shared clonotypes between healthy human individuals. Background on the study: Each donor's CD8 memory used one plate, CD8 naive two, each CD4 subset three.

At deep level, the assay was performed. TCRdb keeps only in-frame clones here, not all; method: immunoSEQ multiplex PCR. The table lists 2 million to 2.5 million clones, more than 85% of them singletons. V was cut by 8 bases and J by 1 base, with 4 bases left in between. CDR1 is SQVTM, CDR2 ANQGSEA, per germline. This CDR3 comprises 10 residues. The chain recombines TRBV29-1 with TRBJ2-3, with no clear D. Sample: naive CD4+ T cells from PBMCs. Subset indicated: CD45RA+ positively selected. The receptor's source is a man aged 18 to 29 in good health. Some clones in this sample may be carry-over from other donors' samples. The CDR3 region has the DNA TGCAGCTCCCGCACAGATACGCAGTATTTT. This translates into CSSRTDTQYF.